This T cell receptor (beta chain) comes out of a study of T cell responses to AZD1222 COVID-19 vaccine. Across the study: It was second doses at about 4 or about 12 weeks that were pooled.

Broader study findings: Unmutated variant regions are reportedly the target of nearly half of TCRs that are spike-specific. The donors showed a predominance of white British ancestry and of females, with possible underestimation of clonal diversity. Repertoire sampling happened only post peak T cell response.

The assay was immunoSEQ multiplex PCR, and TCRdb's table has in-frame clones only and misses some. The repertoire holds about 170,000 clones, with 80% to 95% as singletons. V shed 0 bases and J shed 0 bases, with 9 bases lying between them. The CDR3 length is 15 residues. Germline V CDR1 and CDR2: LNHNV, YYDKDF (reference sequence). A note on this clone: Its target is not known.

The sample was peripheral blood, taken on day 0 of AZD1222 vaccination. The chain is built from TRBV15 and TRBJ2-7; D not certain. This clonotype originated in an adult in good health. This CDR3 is CATSREPLGSYEQYF. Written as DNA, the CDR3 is TGTGCCACCAGCAGAGAGCCCCTGGGCTCCTACGAGCAGTACTTC.